This is a list of T cell receptor beta chains from one sample in a study of blood T cells in healthy people across ages. TCRdb fed the 5' RACE reads into MiXCR, producing one record per CDR3 protein. The table lists about 1.6 million distinct CDR3 sequences, about 35% of them singletons, with over 9% in the top ten. Sequences were obtained from blood. The receptor set was obtained from a woman in her twenties or thirties in good health. Each CDR3 is given with its conserved first and last residue. The order of the fields is V gene, clone size, J gene, D gene, CDR3 protein, CDR3 DNA. The D gene is left open where the match is weak. For some rows the clone size is stated as once, few or many, or as a class when expanded; others skip it.

TRBV13,few,TRBJ1-1,TRBD1,CASSLGSGQGGTEAFF,TGTGCCAGCAGCTTAGGCTCGGGACAGGGAGGGACTGAAGCTTTCTTT
TRBV2,few,TRBJ2-7,-,CASSEDGSYEQYF,TGTGCCAGCAGTGAGGACGGATCCTACGAGCAGTACTTC
TRBV7-9,once,TRBJ2-1,TRBD1,CVSSLWRTGDNNEQFF,TGTGTCAGCAGCTTATGGAGGACAGGGGATAACAATGAGCAGTTCTTC
TRBV20-1,-,TRBJ2-4,-,CSARGDQLAKNIQYF,TGCAGTGCTAGAGGGGACCAGTTAGCCAAAAACATTCAGTACTTC
TRBV12-3/TRBV12-4,-,TRBJ1-2,-,CASREVGAPYGYTF,TGTGCCAGCAGGGAGGTCGGAGCCCCCTATGGCTACACCTTC
TRBV3-1,-,TRBJ2-5,TRBD2,CASSQDQGTSKYF,TGTGCCAGCAGCCAAGATCAGGGGACTAGCAAGTACTTC
TRBV20-1,-,TRBJ1-3,-,CSAAGDVSGNTIYF,TGCAGTGCAGCAGGGGATGTCTCTGGAAACACCATATATTTT
TRBV5-5,few,TRBJ2-4,-,CASSLEQERWNIQYF,TGTGCCAGCAGCTTGGAACAGGAAAGGTGGAACATTCAGTACTTC
TRBV20-1,-,TRBJ2-7,TRBD2,CSARTIAGAAYEQYF,TGCAGTGCTAGGACAATAGCGGGAGCGGCCTACGAGCAGTACTTC
TRBV27,few,TRBJ2-7,TRBD2,CASSLSSGGSVYEQYF,TGTGCCAGCAGTTTATCGTCGGGGGGTTCGGTGTACGAGCAGTACTTC
TRBV7-9,-,TRBJ2-5,-,CASSLVEGPSGNEQYF,TGTGCCAGCAGCTTAGTGGAGGGACCGAGCGGCAATGAGCAGTACTTC
TRBV4-1,-,TRBJ1-2,-,CVSSQDPGVGYGYTF,TGCGTCAGCAGCCAAGATCCCGGGGTAGGCTATGGCTACACCTTC
TRBV19,few,TRBJ2-1,-,CASSTEASGPYNEQFF,TGTGCCAGTAGTACAGAGGCTTCAGGGCCGTACAATGAGCAGTTCTTC
TRBV3-1,few,TRBJ2-3,TRBD2,CASSQGPGGSGKTDTQYF,TGTGCCAGCAGCCAAGGACCGGGAGGTAGCGGGAAAACAGATACGCAGTATTTT
TRBV20-1,-,TRBJ2-7,-,CSARGRIGQVEQYF,TGCAGTGCTAGAGGACGAATCGGGCAGGTCGAGCAGTACTTC
TRBV7-2,-,TRBJ2-1,-,CASSFSYSNEQFF,TGTGCCAGCAGCTTTTCCTATTCAAATGAGCAGTTCTTC
TRBV27,-,TRBJ2-3,TRBD2,CASSQGTSGRDTQYF,TGTGCCAGCAGCCAGGGGACTAGCGGGAGAGATACGCAGTATTTT
TRBV7-8,few,TRBJ2-2,-,CASSLPKGRQANTGELFF,TGTGCCAGCAGCTTACCCAAGGGGCGACAAGCGAACACCGGGGAGCTGTTTTTT
TRBV7-6,-,TRBJ1-2,-,CASSSSPGIGYTF,TGTGCCAGCAGCTCAAGTCCAGGGATCGGCTACACCTTC
TRBV7-3,-,TRBJ1-1,-,CAGSLRRGLNTEAFF,TGTGCCGGCAGCTTAAGGAGGGGACTGAACACTGAAGCTTTCTTT
TRBV7-9,-,TRBJ1-2,-,CASSQQVSYGYTF,TGTGCCAGCAGCCAACAGGTATCCTATGGCTACACCTTC
TRBV7-2,few,TRBJ1-2,-,CASSPPGSGYGYTF,TGTGCCAGCAGCCCACCCGGGTCGGGCTATGGCTACACCTTC
TRBV27,few,TRBJ2-7,-,CASSLSGSQVFEQYF,TGTGCCAGCAGTCTCTCCGGGTCCCAAGTTTTCGAGCAGTACTTC
TRBV29-1,-,TRBJ1-2,-,CSVEIRGRLYGYTF,TGCAGCGTTGAAATCCGGGGGCGATTGTACGGCTACACCTTC
TRBV5-1,many,TRBJ2-7,-,CASSLEGLGSYEQYF,TGCGCCAGCAGCTTGGAAGGGCTGGGATCCTACGAGCAGTACTTC
TRBV20-1,-,TRBJ1-6,TRBD1,CSASNDRELDNSPLHF,TGCAGTGCTAGCAACGACAGGGAATTGGATAATTCACCCCTCCACTTT
TRBV20-1,-,TRBJ2-7,-,CSAFRAGTYEQYF,TGCAGTGCTTTCCGAGCGGGTACCTACGAGCAGTACTTC
TRBV12-3/TRBV12-4,-,TRBJ1-1,-,CASSFPGVEAFF,TGTGCCAGCAGTTTTCCAGGGGTTGAAGCTTTCTTT
TRBV6-2/TRBV6-3,many,TRBJ2-6,TRBD2,CASSSWLAASGANVLTF,TGTGCCAGCAGTTCTTGGCTAGCGGCTTCTGGGGCCAACGTCCTGACTTTC
TRBV5-5,-,TRBJ1-1,TRBD1,CASSWRQGRAEAFF,TGTGCCAGCAGCTGGAGACAGGGGCGGGCTGAAGCTTTCTTT